The 9 T cell receptor beta chains below come from one sample, sequenced in a study of early T cells in non-severe SARS-CoV-2 infection. One entry per CDR3 protein results from TCRdb running MiXCR on the 5' RACE reads. The sample comprises roughly 30,000 distinct CDR3 sequences, approximately 6.4% of which are singletons, and 34% rests with the top ten. The sample consisted of whole blood, taken at baseline. Every receptor here comes from an adult who was a healthcare worker with PCR-confirmed SARS-CoV-2 infection or an uninfected control (not recorded which).

This clonotype occurred a few times. The rearrangement links TRBV18 to TRBJ1-1; 11 nucleotides agree with TRBD1. V was pared by 0 bases and J by 3 bases, with 0 bases of the junction left unmatched. Germline lookup yields CDR1 KGHSH and CDR2 LQKENI. There are 15 residues in the CDR3. DNA for the CDR3: TGTGCCAGCTCACCACCGGGACAGGGGGACACTGAAGCTTTCTTT. Its protein is CASSPPGQGDTEAFF.

The gene calls are TRBV5-4 and TRBJ2-7; possibly TRBD1 for D (5 bases). Trimming cost V 0 bases and J 3 bases, with 13 bases left between them. The germline CDR1 and CDR2 sequences are SGHNT and YYREEE (reference sequence). The CDR3 contains 15 residues. CDR3 loop: CASSLEGVDRYEQYF. The CDR3 DNA is TGTGCCAGCAGCTTGGAAGGGGTGGACCGCTACGAGCAGTACTTC.

The chain joins TRBV10-3 to TRBJ2-7; TRBD2 is a possible D gene (5 bases). Germline lookup yields CDR1 ENHRY and CDR2 SYGVKD. The CDR3 extends over 15 amino acids. V was shortened by 0 bases and J by 2 bases, with 11 bases between the two germline ends. The CDR3 DNA is TGTGCCATCAGTGAGTCGAGGGTAGAGGCCTACGAGCAGTACTTC. Protein sequence: CAISESRVEAYEQYF.

This clonotype occurred many times. CDR3 sequence (DNA): TGTGCCAGTACGACCCTAGGACAGCCCCAGCATTTT. It encodes CASTTLGQPQHF. V is TRBV6-2 or TRBV6-3 and J is TRBJ1-5; D call uncertain. Germline-derived CDR1 and CDR2 are MNHEY and SVGEGT. CDR3 length: 12 residues. The germline V and J ends were trimmed by 9 bases and 7 bases, with 13 bases remaining between them.

In its sample, this clonotype was seen a few times. The chain couples TRBV5-4 to TRBJ2-5, with no clear D. V was pared by 2 bases and J by 3 bases, with 11 bases between. This CDR3 is built from 14 residues. Germline V lookup: CDR1 SGHNT, CDR2 YYREEE (reference sequence). The CDR3 spells CASSLRVTKETQYF. CDR3 in DNA: TGTGCCAGCAGCTTACGGGTTACGAAAGAGACCCAGTACTTC. Filled out from reference TRBV5-4 and TRBJ2-5, the complete variable domain reads ETGVTQSPTHLIKTRGQQVTLRCSSQSGHNTVSWYQQALGQGPQFIFQYYREEENGRGNFPPRFSGLQFPNYSSELNVNALELDDSALYLCASSLRVTKETQYFGPGTRLLVL.

This clonotype was detected many times. The chain recombines TRBV21-1 with TRBJ2-2; TRBD1, the D gene given by the table, was not confirmed from the DNA. TRBV21-1 is a pseudogene segment. The CDR3 runs 17 residues. The CDR3 loop reads CASSKEGPSTNTGELFF. CDR3 bases: TGTGCCAGCAGCAAAGAGGGGCCAAGTACTAACACCGGGGAGCTGTTTTTT.

In its sample, this clonotype was seen many times. V gene TRBV28 combines with J gene TRBJ2-1, with D uncertain. With 6 bases removed from V and 8 bases from J, the gap between germline ends came to 14 bases. The CDR3 has 13 amino acids. Per germline, CDR1 MDHEN and CDR2 SYDVKM. The CDR3 coding sequence is TGTGCCAGCAGACCCGGCATACCGGATGAGCAGTTCTTC. This encodes CASRPGIPDEQFF.

In this sample, this clonotype turned up many times. This chain joins TRBV28 and TRBJ2-1; 14 bases line up with TRBD2. This CDR3 has 15 residues. Germline loops: CDR1 MDHEN, CDR2 SYDVKM. V lost 4 bases and J lost 6; bases outside the gene matches: 2. CDR3 residues: CASSSGLAGANEQFF. In DNA, the CDR3 is TGTGCCAGCAGTTCGGGACTAGCGGGAGCCAATGAGCAGTTCTTC.

The table lists this clonotype with a few counts. V usage is TRBV4-2 and J usage is TRBJ2-7; D is ambiguous. The length of the CDR3 is 14 residues. Germline V gene lookup returns CDR1 LGHNA and CDR2 YNFKEQ. Trimming stripped 0 bases from V and 1 base from J, with 7 bases between. CDR3 sequence (DNA): TGTGCCAGCAGCCAAGACAGGATATCCTACGAGCAGTACTTC. Protein sequence: CASSQDRISYEQYF.